This paragraph reports one T cell receptor beta chain. Which antigen it targets is not known. Within one base of it there is no much larger clone, and no base qualities were kept. These data are taken from a study of shared clonotypes between healthy human individuals (dated by TCRdb to between 2020 and 2021). As for the study more broadly: A couple of women and a few men aged 18 to 49 years were included in the cohort. To estimate repertoire size and how much clonotypes are shared between individuals, the study performed deep sequencing of blood TCR repertoires from roughly five healthy adults. Different laboratories and diverse techniques were used to prepare libraries and sequence TCR repertoires, to increase sequencing depth and limit assay-specific biases. Between about 0.8 and 9.5 billion PBMCs per donor were obtained by leukapheresis. Here is what the overall study found, with its caveats: Pairwise subsampling indicated that sequencing depth was expected to affect the degree of clonotype sharing among donors. Sampling was restricted to blood, and TCR repertoires in tissue are likely to differ from TCR repertoires in blood. Because the study included a small number of donors, the genetic and exposure-history diversity represented was limited.

Using the deep immunoSEQ assay, TCR CDR3 regions were amplified from genomic DNA by multiplex PCR. For each cell subset, the extracted genomic DNA was distributed evenly across all wells of several immunoSEQ 96-well plates, and each plate served as one replicate. For unsorted PBMC, each replicate PCR was loaded with approximately 300 ng genomic DNA, equivalent to about 30,000 T cell genomes. Unsorted PBMC genomic DNA was sequenced across ten immunoSEQ deep assay plates. Purified libraries were quantified with a Qubit 3.0 fluorometer, sized on a Bioanalyzer 2100, and re-quantified with the KAPA Library Quantification kit. A separate single-read 150-cycle Illumina NextSeq 550 flow cell was used to sequence each immunoSEQ 96-well plate. The study's processing was this. Because only junctional sequences without quality scores were contained in the immunoSEQ output, filtering matching that applied to full-length reads could not be performed. Sequences were annotated with PyIR, a Python wrapper for IgBLAST v1.9, using IMGT germline references to assign V/J genes and CDR3. Reads with weak V/J assignments (E-value above 1e-6), missing CDR3, stop codons, out-of-frame junctions, or ambiguous translated residues were removed. V3J clonotypes were defined as sequences sharing the same inferred V gene, J gene, and CDR3 amino acid sequence. Percentage overlap between repertoires was computed as shared unique clonotypes divided by the size of the smaller repertoire. Three approaches were used to assess repertoire richness: RTK rarefaction, the Chao1 estimator, and Recon v2.1 estimates of unobserved clonotypes. Drawn from immuneACCESS, this table holds only the in-frame rearrangements with V and J called that TCRdb kept. Clones are partly lost; checked studies trace under half to an unresolved V gene and leave the rest unexplained. V, J and clone size derive from that table, while D and trimming were established from the DNA sequence. The sample table lists some 490,000 clones, 81% of them with a count of one. The ten largest clonotypes hold roughly 13% of the sample.

Donors were healthy HIV-negative adults with no recently reported acute infections or vaccinations. Every donor was a Caucasian adult residing in Nashville, Tennessee, USA. For unsorted samples, tens of millions of PBMCs were counted, and genomic DNA was extracted using the QIAamp DNA Blood Mini kit. After blood collection by leukapheresis, PBMCs were isolated using Ficoll-Histopaque density gradient centrifugation and then cryopreserved in the vapor phase of liquid nitrogen. V is pared back by 6 bases and J by 4 bases, with 18 bases lying between the germline termini. Including the terminal cysteine and phenylalanine, the CDR3 comprises 15 residues. The entry retains the CDR3 DNA only, 45 bases that are in frame from base 1. For CDR1 and CDR2, the germline V gene lists SNHLY and FYNNEI.

In this chain, TRBV2 is recombined with TRBJ2-5; a weak D assignment points to TRBD1 (5 bases agree). This clonotype was sampled from a woman aged 40-49 years in good health. Some clones in this sample may be carry-over from other donors' samples. Sequenced material: PBMCs. The CDR3 region reads CASSAARLGVETQYF. Read as DNA, the sequence is TGTGCCAGCAGCGCCGCAAGGCTAGGGGTAGAGACCCAGTACTTC.